What follows are 8 T cell receptor beta chains derived from one specimen sequenced in a study of T cells in Graves' hyperthyroidism and ophthalmopathy. RNA transcripts yielded amplified TCR beta CDR3 regions. The HTBI primer set drove a first-round RT-PCR of the TCR CDR3. Via MiXCR, TCRdb re-called the multiplex PCR reads, giving one row per CDR3 protein. The profile shows more than 650,000 distinct CDR3 sequences, about 15% of them singletons. The sequencing input was blood. The receptors stem from a young woman with Graves' hyperthyroidism.

This clonotype was recorded at least ten times. The chain carries TRBV7-9 and TRBJ1-6; a weak D match, TRBD1 (5 bases). Germline V gene sequence: CDR1 SEHNR, CDR2 FQNEAQ (reference sequence). This CDR3 contains 19 residues. V lost 4 bases to trimming and J lost 0 bases, with 19 bases between them. The chain's CDR3 is CASSSDPGTGSSYNSPLHF. The CDR3 region has the DNA TGTGCCAGCAGCTCCGACCCTGGGACGGGGAGCTCCTATAATTCACCCCTCCACTTT.

This clonotype has a count of ten or more. The gene calls are TRBV18 and TRBJ2-1, with 8 bases identical to TRBD2. The CDR3 is 15 residues long. Germline CDR1 reads KGHSH; CDR2 reads LQKENI. V was pared by 3 bases and J by 4 bases, with 5 bases of the junction left unmatched. CDR3 DNA sequence: TGTGCCAGCTCACCTTCAGTAGCGGGATACAATGAGCAGTTCTTC. Amino acid sequence: CASSPSVAGYNEQFF.

V is TRBV20-1 and J is TRBJ1-3; possible D gene TRBD1, 5 bases. The CDR3 loop spans 14 amino acids. Trimming took off 3 bases at V and 4 bases at J, with 13 bases between the two ends. Germline values: CDR1 DFQATT, CDR2 SNEGSKA (reference sequence). The CDR3 DNA is TGCAGTGCTAGCGACCGGGGCCGAGGAAACACCATATATTTT. Translating it yields CSASDRGRGNTIYF.

The J gene is TRBJ2-7, the V gene TRBV28; D gene uncertain. Germline lookup yields CDR1 MDHEN and CDR2 SYDVKM. With 5 bases removed from V and 3 bases from J, the gap between germline ends came to 17 bases. This CDR3 has 15 residues. The CDR3 DNA reads TGTGCCAGCAGTATGGCCCTCCGGGCCAACTACGAGCAGTACTTC. Translating it yields CASSMALRANYEQYF.

This clonotype was observed many times. This chain uses TRBV11-2 with TRBJ2-2; D uncertain. Near its end, the DNA agrees better with TRBJ1-1, so the J call may be wrong. Per germline, CDR1 SGHAT and CDR2 FQNNGV. This CDR3 is 10 amino acids long. This CDR3 is CASSIRGAFF. The CDR3 nucleotides are TGTGCCAGCAGCATCCGGGGAGCTTTCTTT.

This clonotype turned up a few times. The chain carries TRBV2 and TRBJ1-5; no clear D. V gave up 5 bases and J gave up 5 bases, with 13 bases separating them. Germline V gene lookup returns CDR1 SNHLY and CDR2 FYNNEI. This CDR3 spans 14 amino acids. The CDR3 region is CASSYNSLDQPQHF. Here the CDR3 DNA reads TGTGCCAGCAGTTATAACAGTCTCGATCAGCCCCAGCATTTT.

This clonotype was detected many times. CDR3 sequence: CSAKDRLSTDTQYF. CDR3 bases: TGCAGTGCCAAGGACAGACTAAGCACAGATACGCAGTATTTT. The J gene is TRBJ2-3, the V gene TRBV20-1; a weak D match, TRBD1 (6 bases). CDR3 length equals 14 residues. Trimming left V 6 bases short and J 0 bases short, with 13 bases between. The germline CDR1 and CDR2 sequences are DFQATT and SNEGSKA (reference sequence).

This clonotype turned up a few times. The CDR3 region has the DNA TGTGCCAGCAGCCAAACGGGACATCTAGTCATTCAGTACTTC. This translates into CASSQTGHLVIQYF. The J gene is TRBJ2-4, the V gene TRBV4-2; D may be TRBD1 (6 bases). V was trimmed by 2 bases and J by 9 bases, leaving 14 bases between them. The CDR3 extends over 14 amino acids. Germline lookup yields CDR1 LGHNA and CDR2 YNFKEQ.